This T cell receptor (beta chain) was recorded in a study of OX40 agonist ivuxolimab in advanced cancers. Study information: Prior anti-PD-1, anti-PD-L1 or anti-CTLA-4 therapy did not bar entry, and around 39% had some.

The study, taken as a whole, reports: On average, CD8+ T cells had more expanded clones than CD4+.

Note on this clone: Its antigen remains unknown.

Using immunoSEQ multiplex PCR, the repertoire was profiled, and TCRdb retains in-frame clones only, with some absent. The sample contains some 66,000 clones, 83% of which appear only once. The V end was cut by 7 bases, the J end by 6 bases, with 19 bases between. CDR3 length equals 13 residues. Germline V gives CDR1 SQVTM, CDR2 ANQGSEA. This chain links TRBV29-1 with TRBJ2-7; D unclear. Sequencing was performed on CD4+ or CD8+ T cells sorted from blood, taken in a trial of the OX40 agonist ivuxolimab. The TCR sequence derives from an adult with an advanced solid tumor such as melanoma, head and neck, liver or kidney cancer. For the CDR3, the DNA is TGCAGCGCAAGGGCACCCGGATCAAGCGAGCAGTACTTC. Amino acids: CSARAPGSSEQYF.